These 19 T cell receptor beta chains originate from one sample sequenced in a study of blood T cell repertoires in COVID-19. Sequenced by immunoSEQ multiplex PCR; TCRdb stores in-frame clones only, minus some. Of roughly 200,000 clones in the sample, roughly 85% are singletons; the top ten hold about 22%. Sequenced: peripheral blood. These TCRs come from a man aged 55 to 70 with active or convalescent COVID-19.

The chain combines TRBV12-3 or TRBV12-4 with TRBJ1-1, with TRBD1 matching over 8 bases. V shed 10 bases, J shed 1 base, and the junction held 5 bases outside the gene matches. This CDR3 contains 13 residues. For the CDR3, the DNA is TGTGCCAACCGGGACAGGCGGAACACTGAAGCTTTCTTT. It translates to CANRDRRNTEAFF.

Turning to this clone: Within the sample, other DNA sequences also encode this same CDR3. This sequence joins TRBV7-9 and TRBJ2-3, with 13 bases lining up with TRBD2. J lost 1 base, V lost 5 bases, and 3 bases had no gene match. There are 16 residues in the CDR3. The germline CDR1 and CDR2 sequences are SEHNR and FQNEAQ (reference sequence). This CDR3 is CASSLGLAGGTDTQYF. The DNA for the CDR3 is TGTGCCAGCAGCCTAGGACTAGCGGGGGGCACAGATACGCAGTATTTT.

This clone has only one observation. The chain is built from TRBV21-1 and TRBJ1-1; the table gives TRBD1 as D, unverified against the DNA. TRBV21-1 is annotated as a pseudogene. CDR3 length: 20 amino acids. CDR3 sequence (DNA): TGTGCCAGCAGCAAAGCGCCAGGACAGGGGATGGATTCGTCTTCCACTGAAGCTTTCTTT. The encoded protein is CASSKAPGQGMDSSSTEAFF.

This clone was picked up one time. This chain links TRBV9 with TRBJ2-3; 7 bases line up with TRBD2. Unmatched junction bases numbered 8, after V lost 3 bases and J lost 4 bases. The CDR3 spans 15 residues. Germline loops: CDR1 SGDLS, CDR2 YYNGEE. CDR3 coding DNA: TGTGCCAGCAGCGCCAGCGGGGCAGTCGCAGATACGCAGTATTTT. This sequence encodes CASSASGAVADTQYF. Full variable domain (remainder filled in from reference TRBV9 and TRBJ2-3): DSGVTQTPKHLITATGQRVTLRCSPRSGDLSVYWYQQSLDQGLQFLIQYYNGEERAKGNILERFSAQQFPDLHSELNLSSLELGDSALYFCASSASGAVADTQYFGPGTRLTVL.

This clone was counted once. The J gene is TRBJ2-3, the V gene TRBV12-5; D gene unclear. The V end lost 8 bases, the J end lost 3 bases, and 12 bases lay between the germline ends. CDR3 length: 13 amino acids. CDR1 and CDR2 (germline): LGHNT, FRNRAP. CDR3 protein: CASRVGDTDTQYF. For the CDR3, the DNA is TGTGCTAGTCGTGTGGGCGATACAGATACGCAGTATTTT. Looking up the rest from reference TRBV12-5 and TRBJ2-3 gives the full variable domain: DARVTQTPRHKVTEMGQEVTMRCQPILGHNTVFWYRQTMMQGLELLAYFRNRAPLDDSGMPKDRFSAEMPDATLATLKIQPSEPRDSAVYFCASRVGDTDTQYFGPGTRLTVL.

The chain links TRBV19 to TRBJ1-2; D ambiguous. V was cut by 3 bases and J by 5 bases, with 10 bases left in between. From germline, CDR1 is LNHDA and CDR2 SQIVND (reference sequence). There are 13 residues in the CDR3. CDR3 sequence (DNA): TGTGCCAGTAGTATTGGTGGCGGGTATGGCTACACCTTC. Translation: CASSIGGGYGYTF.

J is TRBJ2-7 and V is TRBV2; D perhaps matches TRBD2 (5 bases). The germline gives CDR1 SNHLY, CDR2 FYNNEI. V was cut by 7 bases and J by 1 base, with 14 bases left in between. CDR3 length: 14 residues. CDR3 nucleotides: TGTGCCAGCACCCCCCTCGGGGTGTCCTACGAGCAGTACTTC. It translates to CASTPLGVSYEQYF.

The chain uses TRBV19 and TRBJ1-2; D is unresolved. Per the germline V gene, CDR1 is LNHDA and CDR2 is SQIVND (reference sequence). The CDR3 is made up of 14 amino acids. Trimming stripped 5 bases from V and 1 base from J, with 11 bases between. CDR3 coding DNA: TGTGCCAGTAGTGTCTCGGTATATAACTATGGCTACACCTTC. Protein sequence: CASSVSVYNYGYTF.

This clone was found a few times. The V and J genes are TRBV5-1 and TRBJ2-7, with 10 bases matching TRBD2. J was trimmed by 2 bases and V by 4 bases; bases with no gene match: 6. The CDR3 extends over 15 amino acids. Germline CDR1 reads SGHRS; CDR2 reads YFSETQ. The CDR3, as DNA: TGCGCCAGCAGCCTGGCTAGCGGGGGAGCCTACGAGCAGTACTTC. Its protein is CASSLASGGAYEQYF.

This clone has more than one count but fewer than ten. The chain employs TRBV30 and TRBJ1-2, with D possibly TRBD1 on 5 matching bases. Germline CDR1 reads GTSNPN; CDR2 reads SVGIG (reference sequence). The V end lost 2 bases, the J end lost 7 bases, and 32 bases lay between the germline ends. CDR3 length: 19 amino acids. CDR3 in DNA: TGTGCCTGGAGTTCGGAGCGGGCCTTTGTAAGGGGATTTGGTAGTGGCTACACCTTC. Protein: CAWSSERAFVRGFGSGYTF. The full variable domain, its missing parts supplied by reference TRBV30 and TRBJ1-2, is SQTIHQWPATLVQPVGSPLSLECTVEGTSNPNLYWYRQAAGRGLQLLFYSVGIGQISSEVPQNLSASRPQDRQFILSSKKLLLSDSGFYLCAWSSERAFVRGFGSGYTFGSGTRLTVV.

V is TRBV7-3 and J is TRBJ2-2, with 13 bases identical to TRBD2. Germline V gene lookup returns CDR1 SGHTA and CDR2 FQGTGA. The J segment lost 5 bases and the V segment lost 4 bases, leaving 1 base of the junction unmatched. The CDR3 runs to 15 residues. CDR3 amino acids: CASSSGLAGTGELFF. As DNA, the CDR3 is TGTGCCAGCAGCTCGGGACTAGCGGGAACCGGGGAGCTGTTTTTT. The full variable domain, completed using reference TRBV7-3 and TRBJ2-2, is GAGVSQTPSNKVTEKGKYVELRCDPISGHTALYWYRQSLGQGPEFLIYFQGTGAADDSGLPNDRFFAVRPEGSVSTLKIQRTERGDSAVYLCASSSGLAGTGELFFGEGSRLTVL.

The rearrangement links TRBV7-9 to TRBJ1-1; maybe TRBD1 (6 bases). This CDR3 is built from 13 residues. V dropped 2 bases and J dropped 6 bases, with 10 bases sitting between them. Germline values: CDR1 SEHNR, CDR2 FQNEAQ (reference sequence). Written as DNA, the CDR3 is TGTGCCAGCAGCTTAATCAGGGGTCCTGAAGCTTTCTTT. Its translation: CASSLIRGPEAFF.

V gene TRBV6-6 combines with J gene TRBJ1-1, with no clear D. The V end was cut by 6 bases, the J end by 8 bases, with 13 bases between. The CDR3 has 12 residues. Germline lookup yields CDR1 MNHNY and CDR2 SVGAGI (reference sequence). CDR3 sequence: CASSPSGSEAFF. The CDR3 DNA reads TGTGCCAGCAGCCCTAGCGGGTCGGAAGCTTTCTTT.

The chain is built from TRBV5-4 and TRBJ2-5, with 15 bases lining up with TRBD2. CDR3 length equals 17 residues. CDR1 and CDR2 from the germline V gene are SGHNT and YYREEE (reference sequence). The ends lost 4 bases at V and 5 bases at J; junction bases unmatched: 9. In DNA form, the CDR3 reads TGTGCCAGCAGCCCGGGACTAGCGGGGGGCGGAAGGGAGACCCAGTACTTC. This encodes CASSPGLAGGGRETQYF.

The sample holds one count of this clone. The chain joins TRBV5-1 to TRBJ2-1; a possible D gene is TRBD1 (5 bases). V shed 6 bases and J shed 0 bases, with 10 bases lying between them. The germline V gene has CDR1 SGHRS and CDR2 YFSETQ. This CDR3 is 14 amino acids long. The CDR3: CASKARVSYNEQFF. Here the CDR3 DNA reads TGCGCCAGCAAAGCCAGGGTCTCCTACAATGAGCAGTTCTTC.

The rearrangement links TRBV29-1 to TRBJ2-1; D not certain. Germline lookup yields CDR1 SQVTM and CDR2 ANQGSEA. The V end was cut by 5 bases, the J end by 8 bases, with 13 bases between. The CDR3 spans 12 residues. The CDR3, as DNA: TGCAGCGTTAAAGGTGCTTCGGATGAGCAGTTCTTC. Its protein product is CSVKGASDEQFF.

In its sample, this clone was seen once. V is TRBV9 and J is TRBJ2-3; a weak D match, TRBD2 (6 bases). The CDR3 totals 15 residues. Trimming pared 4 bases from V and 0 bases from J, leaving 12 bases between. Germline lookup yields CDR1 SGDLS and CDR2 YYNGEE. DNA of the CDR3: TGTGCCAGCAGCCTGGGGGGACTTAGCACAGATACGCAGTATTTT. This codes for CASSLGGLSTDTQYF. Full variable domain (missing parts from reference TRBV9 and TRBJ2-3): DSGVTQTPKHLITATGQRVTLRCSPRSGDLSVYWYQQSLDQGLQFLIQYYNGEERAKGNILERFSAQQFPDLHSELNLSSLELGDSALYFCASSLGGLSTDTQYFGPGTRLTVL.

The chain recombines TRBV19 with TRBJ2-7, with TRBD1 matching 9 bases. The length of the CDR3 is 13 residues. V shed 4 bases and J 4 bases; nucleotides not matched to a gene: 2. Germline V gene lookup returns CDR1 LNHDA and CDR2 SQIVND (reference sequence). CDR3: CASSSGQGYEQYF. The CDR3 nucleotides read TGTGCCAGTAGTAGCGGACAGGGGTACGAGCAGTACTTC.

The J gene is TRBJ2-3, the V gene TRBV7-3; 7 nucleotides agree with TRBD1. Germline CDR1 reads SGHTA; CDR2 reads FQGTGA. Trimming removed 5 bases from V and 10 bases from J; junction bases left unmatched: 12. This CDR3 comprises 14 residues. CDR3 residues: CASSQRQGSLPQYF. CDR3 in DNA: TGTGCCAGCAGCCAAAGACAGGGCTCCCTCCCGCAGTATTTT.